These T cell receptor beta chains were read from a single sample in a study of blood T cell repertoires in COVID-19. Libraries were prepared by immunoSEQ multiplex PCR; TCRdb keeps only in-frame clonotypes and omits some of them. The data contain about 350,000 clones, 85% to 90% of them seen just once; the ten biggest clones take up over 0.9%. Sequenced: PBMCs or T cells enriched from blood (not recorded which). These receptors were obtained from a woman between 25 and 40 years old who had been exposed to COVID-19. The CDR3 runs from the conserved cysteine through the conserved F or W. The D gene is left open where the match is weak. Size is stated for part of the rows, as once, few or many counts, or as a class when the clone is expanded.

.	TRBJ2-6	TRBV29-1	.	TGCAGCGTTGACTCAGGTCTCCGCTCTGGGGCCAACGTCCTGACTTTC	CSVDSGLRSGANVLTF
.	TRBJ2-3	TRBV5-1	TRBD1	TGCGCCAGCAGCTCTGCCGACAGGGGGAACACAGATACGCAGTATTTT	CASSSADRGNTDTQYF
.	TRBJ2-1	TRBV7-9	.	TGTGCCAGCAGCCTCTACAGGGCCTACTACAATGAGCAGTTCTTC	CASSLYRAYYNEQFF
.	TRBJ1-4	TRBV2	TRBD1	TGTGCCAGCTCTAGGGACAGGGAAGAAAAACTGTTTTTT	CASSRDREEKLFF
.	TRBJ1-2	TRBV6-5	.	TGTGCCAGCAAAGAGAGGTCGGATGGCTACACCTTC	CASKERSDGYTF
.	TRBJ1-5	TRBV18	TRBD1	TGTGCCAGCTCACCGGGACAGGGGGATCAGCCCCAGCATTTT	CASSPGQGDQPQHF
.	TRBJ2-7	TRBV6-5	TRBD1	TGTGCCAGCAGTTCTCGACAGGGGAGGTCCTACGAGCAGTACTTC	CASSSRQGRSYEQYF
.	TRBJ1-2	TRBV6-5	.	TGTGCCAGCAGTTACTCTCGGACAGCCCTCTATGGCTACACCTTC	CASSYSRTALYGYTF
.	TRBJ2-5	TRBV15	.	TGTGCCACCAGCGGGGGGTCAGGCGTAACGCTCCAAGAGACCCAGTACTTC	CATSGGSGVTLQETQYF
.	TRBJ2-5	TRBV6-5	.	TGTGCCAGCAGTTACTCGACGTTTCAACAGCCTGAGACCCAGTACTTC	CASSYSTFQQPETQYF
.	TRBJ2-3	TRBV7-3	TRBD2	TGTGCCAGCAGCTTAAAGCCCCCTACTAGCGGGGGGCGGCATACGCAGTATTTT	CASSLKPPTSGGRHTQYF
.	TRBJ1-3	TRBV29-1	.	TGCAGCGTTGAAGAAACAGGGAGAAACACCATATATTTT	CSVEETGRNTIYF
.	TRBJ1-5	TRBV5-1	TRBD1	TGCGCCAGCAGCACTGGACAGGGTAGCAATCAGCCCCAGCATTTT	CASSTGQGSNQPQHF
.	TRBJ1-3	TRBV18	.	TGTGCCAGCTCACCGACACAGGGCCGCTCTGGAAACACCATATATTTT	CASSPTQGRSGNTIYF
once	TRBJ2-2	TRBV6-5	.	TGTGCCAGCAGCCTTAGCTTGGCCGGGGAGCTGTTTTTT	CASSLSLAGELFF
.	TRBJ2-7	TRBV28	TRBD1	TGTGCCAGCAGTCCCCGACAGGGGACCTACGAGCAGTACTTC	CASSPRQGTYEQYF
.	TRBJ1-2	TRBV28	.	TGTGCCAGCAACCTAGACAGCCCCTATGGCTACACCTTC	CASNLDSPYGYTF